These T cell receptor beta chains were read from a single sample in a study of response to subunit inactivated influenza vaccine. TCRdb ran MiXCR on the RT-PCR reads and lists one entry per CDR3 protein. The sample has about 570,000 distinct CDR3 sequences, about 10% seen once; the top ten hold about a tenth. Material: PBMCs from blood, obtained on the day of vaccination. The receptors shown here come from a man aged 50 to 60 who received an inactivated influenza vaccine. CDR3s include the opening cysteine and the closing phenylalanine or tryptophan. The order of the fields is clone size, V gene, J gene, CDR3 protein. Size tells how often a clone was seen (once, few, many) or the class of an expanded clone, and some rows leave it out.

.	TRBV28	TRBJ2-4	CASSPPRYRAKNIQYF
few	TRBV5-8	TRBJ1-2	CASNPFRGSNYGYTF
.	TRBV7-2	TRBJ2-1	CASSTLLANEQFF
.	TRBV5-6	TRBJ2-3	CASSHRLAGSTDTQYF
few	TRBV18	TRBJ2-7	CASSRNGIGDEQYF
few	TRBV28	TRBJ1-1	CASSIYEEAFF
few	TRBV5-1	TRBJ1-5	CASSESGTGTGQPQHF
many	TRBV6-2/TRBV6-3	TRBJ1-1	CASRNTGTGRSEAFF
.	TRBV28	TRBJ2-7	CASSLGLQIEQYF
many	TRBV4-2	TRBJ1-3	CASSQDFGSSGNTIYF
.	TRBV7-2	TRBJ2-7	CASSYYFGQEAEEYF
.	TRBV6-1	TRBJ1-1	CASVQRVLNTEAFF
many	TRBV6-4	TRBJ2-2	CASRSLGTGELFF
few	TRBV10-3	TRBJ1-3	CAISEPGWGQDSSGNTIYF
many	TRBV6-1	TRBJ2-7	CASSLTRSYEQYF
many	TRBV5-1	TRBJ1-2	CASSLEQVGGYTF
.	TRBV12-5	TRBJ1-1	CASGLVGGRAEAFF
many	TRBV6-6	TRBJ1-5	CASSLNSNQPQHF
.	TRBV6-2/TRBV6-3	TRBJ2-5	CASSGTSLETQYF
few	TRBV5-1	TRBJ2-1	CASRVTTAGNEQFF
few	TRBV28	TRBJ2-7	CASFSGRSYEQYF
many	TRBV6-5	TRBJ2-1	CASSYSGQSYNEQFF